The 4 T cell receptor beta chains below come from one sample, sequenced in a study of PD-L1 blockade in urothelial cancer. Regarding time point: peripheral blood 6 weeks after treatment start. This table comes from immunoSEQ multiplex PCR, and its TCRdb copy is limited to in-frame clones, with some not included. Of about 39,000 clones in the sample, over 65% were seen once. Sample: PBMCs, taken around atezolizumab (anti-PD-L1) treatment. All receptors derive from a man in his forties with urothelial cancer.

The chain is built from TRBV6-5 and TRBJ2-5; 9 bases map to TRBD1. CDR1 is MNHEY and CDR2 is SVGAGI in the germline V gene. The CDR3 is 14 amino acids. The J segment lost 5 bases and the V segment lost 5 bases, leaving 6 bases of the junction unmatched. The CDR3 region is CASSRNRGQETQYF. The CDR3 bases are TGTGCCAGCAGTCGGAACAGGGGGCAGGAGACCCAGTACTTC.

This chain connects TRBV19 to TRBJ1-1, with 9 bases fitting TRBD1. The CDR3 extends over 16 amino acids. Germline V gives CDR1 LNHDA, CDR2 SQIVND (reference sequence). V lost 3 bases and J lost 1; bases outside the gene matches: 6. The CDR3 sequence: CASSMRRTGANTEAFF. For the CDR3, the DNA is TGTGCCAGTAGTATGCGGAGGACAGGGGCGAACACTGAAGCTTTCTTT.

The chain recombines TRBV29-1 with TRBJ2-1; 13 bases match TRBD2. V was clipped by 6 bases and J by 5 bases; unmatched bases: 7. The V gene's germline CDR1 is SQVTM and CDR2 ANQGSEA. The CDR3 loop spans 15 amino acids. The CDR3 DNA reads TGCAGCGTCAGGACTAGCGGGAGAATGAACAATGAGCAGTTCTTC. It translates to CSVRTSGRMNNEQFF.

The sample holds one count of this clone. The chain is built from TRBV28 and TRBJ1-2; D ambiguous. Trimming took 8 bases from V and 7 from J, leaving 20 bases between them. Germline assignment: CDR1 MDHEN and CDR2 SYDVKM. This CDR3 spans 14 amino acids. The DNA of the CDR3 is TGTGCCAGCGAAACACAACAGCCTTCGGCTGGCTACACCTTC. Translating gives CASETQQPSAGYTF.